What follows are 15 T cell receptor beta chains derived from one specimen sequenced in a study of T-cell memory formation after mild COVID-19. One entry per CDR3 protein results from TCRdb running MiXCR on the 5' RACE reads. The repertoire consists of a few hundred thousand distinct CDR3 sequences, with 20% to 25% occurring once and the leading ten covering around a fifth. Sequencing input: PBMCs or a T cell subset sorted from them (not recorded which). The source is a man between 18 and 29 years old who had mild COVID-19 (a few samples of this study predate the infection). Cell type and time point are not known.

This clonotype was found a few times. This chain joins TRBV7-9 and TRBJ2-5, with a possible D match to TRBD1 (5 bases). Germline V gives CDR1 SEHNR, CDR2 FQNEAQ (reference sequence). CDR3 length equals 14 residues. V dropped 8 bases and J dropped 0 bases, with 13 bases sitting between them. The CDR3 protein is CASGAGPYQETQYF. CDR3 in DNA: TGTGCCAGCGGGGCAGGACCGTACCAAGAGACCCAGTACTTC. Looking up the rest from reference TRBV7-9 and TRBJ2-5 gives the full variable domain: DTGVSQNPRHKITKRGQNVTFRCDPISEHNRLYWYRQTLGQGPEFLTYFQNEAQLEKSRLLSDRFSAERPKGSFSTLEIQRTEQGDSAMYLCASGAGPYQETQYFGPGTRLLVL.

This clonotype was observed at least ten times. As DNA, the CDR3 is TGTGCCAGCAGCTTGTTCTGGATTTCCTATAATTCACCCCTCCACTTT. Amino acids: CASSLFWISYNSPLHF. The chain couples TRBV5-8 to TRBJ1-6; D remains unclear. The CDR3 runs 16 residues. Germline V lookup: CDR1 SGHTS, CDR2 YDEGEE. V was pared by 1 base and J by 1 base, with 9 bases between. Combining the CDR3 with reference TRBV5-8 and TRBJ1-6 gives the whole variable domain EAGVTQSPTHLIKTRGQQATLRCSPISGHTSVYWYQQALGLGLQFLLWYDEGEERNRGNFPPRFSGRQFPNYSSELNVNALELEDSALYLCASSLFWISYNSPLHFGNGTRLTVT.

This clonotype has just a few counts. The chain carries TRBV7-2 and TRBJ2-5, with 11 positions matching TRBD2. CDR3 size: 16 residues. Germline CDR1 is SGHTA and CDR2 is FQGNSA. Trimming cost V 0 bases and J 5 bases; bases outside gene matches: 5. CDR3 in amino acids: CASSLALAGGLETQYF. Here the CDR3 DNA reads TGTGCCAGCAGCTTAGCATTAGCGGGGGGGCTGGAGACCCAGTACTTC.

CDR3 bases: TGTGCCAGCAGCTTGGGGGACTATGAGGGCTACACCTTC. Residues: CASSLGDYEGYTF. This chain links TRBV11-2 with TRBJ1-2, with D perhaps matching TRBD1 (5 bases). CDR1 and CDR2 (germline): SGHAT, FQNNGV. Deletions cut 3 bases from V and 8 bases from J, with 13 bases between. This CDR3 spans 13 amino acids.

This clonotype was picked up a small number of times. This sequence joins TRBV7-3 and TRBJ2-7, with D perhaps being TRBD1 or TRBD2 (6 bases each). Germline V gene lookup returns CDR1 SGHTA and CDR2 FQGTGA. The V end lost 5 bases, the J end lost 6 bases, and 17 bases lay between the germline ends. CDR3 length: 14 amino acids. The CDR3 protein is CASSIGPGALEQYF. The CDR3 region has the DNA TGTGCCAGCAGCATAGGACCGGGGGCCCTCGAGCAGTACTTC.

The V call is TRBV5-1, the J call TRBJ2-4; the match to TRBD2 covers 10 bases. V lost 5 bases, J lost 5 bases, and 7 bases stayed unmatched. Germline assignment: CDR1 SGHRS and CDR2 YFSETQ. CDR3 length: 15 residues. The CDR3 sequence: CASSALAGPENIQYF. CDR3 nucleotides: TGCGCCAGCAGTGCACTAGCGGGGCCAGAAAACATTCAGTACTTC.

This clonotype was seen many times. V usage is TRBV4-1 and J usage is TRBJ2-5; 13 positions match TRBD2. Germline V gives CDR1 MGHRA, CDR2 YSYEKL. With 0 bases clipped from V and 4 bases from J, the junction kept 2 bases outside the gene matches. The CDR3 has 16 amino acids. CDR3 residues: CASSQELAGGRETQYF. The CDR3 DNA reads as TGCGCCAGCAGCCAAGAACTAGCGGGGGGGCGAGAGACCCAGTACTTC.

In this sample, this clonotype turned up once. The V gene is TRBV7-9, the J gene TRBJ1-2; no definite D call. This CDR3 spans 12 amino acids. Germline V gene data show CDR1 as SEHNR and CDR2 as FQNEAQ (reference sequence). With 2 bases removed from V and 6 bases from J, the gap between germline ends came to 7 bases. DNA of the CDR3: TGTGCCAGCAGCTTACTTATGGATGGCTACACCTTC. Protein sequence: CASSLLMDGYTF.

A few counts support this clonotype. The chain couples TRBV20-1 to TRBJ2-4; a possible D gene is TRBD2 (7 bases). V lost 3 bases and J lost 5, with 11 bases in between. The CDR3 loop spans 13 amino acids. Germline V gene lookup returns CDR1 DFQATT and CDR2 SNEGSKA (reference sequence). The CDR3 DNA reads TGCAGTGCTAGGATAGGGGGGGAAAACATTCAGTACTTC. It codes for CSARIGGENIQYF.

The sample holds a few counts of this clonotype. The chain couples TRBV5-1 to TRBJ1-1; TRBD1 might be the D (5 bases). In germline, CDR1 is SGHRS, CDR2 YFSETQ. Trimming removed 4 bases at V and 0 bases at J, with 10 bases between. CDR3 length equals 14 residues. CDR3 region: CASSRGDLNTEAFF. CDR3 coding DNA: TGCGCCAGCAGCCGCGGGGACCTGAACACTGAAGCTTTCTTT.

This clonotype was recorded a few times. The V gene is TRBV4-3, the J gene TRBJ2-3; D may be TRBD1 or TRBD2 (5 bases each). This CDR3 contains 15 residues. Germline values: CDR1 LGHNA, CDR2 YSLEER. Trimming shortened V by 2 bases and J by 0 bases, and 9 bases separated the two germline ends. In DNA, the CDR3 is TGCGCCAGCAGCCAACGGGACCCAAGCACAGATACGCAGTATTTT. Translated: CASSQRDPSTDTQYF.

This clonotype was counted a few times. The chain carries TRBV28 and TRBJ2-1, with D uncertain. The germline CDR1 and CDR2 sequences are MDHEN and SYDVKM. The CDR3 contains 12 residues. V was clipped by 8 bases and J by 5 bases, with 10 bases between them. The CDR3 reads CASQTRNNEQFF. In DNA, the CDR3 is TGTGCCAGCCAGACACGAAACAATGAGCAGTTCTTC. The whole variable domain, remainder taken from reference TRBV28 and TRBJ2-1, is DVKVTQSSRYLVKRTGEKVFLECVQDMDHENMFWYRQDPGLGLRLIYFSYDVKMKEKGDIPEGYSVSREKKERFSLILESASTNQTSMYLCASQTRNNEQFFGPGTRLTVL.

This clonotype was observed a few times. The J gene is TRBJ1-3, the V gene TRBV9; D gene ambiguous. V was pared by 3 bases and J by 0 bases, with 13 bases between. Germline V CDR1 and CDR2: SGDLS, YYNGEE. CDR3 length equals 16 residues. This chain's CDR3 is CASSDETANSGNTIYF. The CDR3 DNA is TGTGCCAGCAGCGATGAGACGGCTAACTCTGGAAACACCATATATTTT.

The gene calls are TRBV27 and TRBJ1-4; 8 bases agree with TRBD1. Germline loops: CDR1 MNHEY, CDR2 SMNVEV (reference sequence). V was clipped by 5 bases and J by 14 bases; unmatched bases: 7. This CDR3 contains 12 residues. CDR3 in amino acids: CASSPRTGMLFF. CDR3 DNA: TGTGCCAGCAGTCCCAGGACAGGGATGCTGTTTTTT.

Only a few counts were recorded for this clonotype. The CDR3 coding sequence is TGTGCCAGCTCCCGAGGGACCGACACAGATACGCAGTATTTT. It codes for CASSRGTDTDTQYF. The chain joins TRBV18 to TRBJ2-3, with D perhaps given as TRBD1 or TRBD2 (5 bases each). The CDR3 spans 14 residues. Germline assignment: CDR1 KGHSH and CDR2 LQKENI. Trimming removed 6 bases at V and 2 bases at J, with 12 bases between.